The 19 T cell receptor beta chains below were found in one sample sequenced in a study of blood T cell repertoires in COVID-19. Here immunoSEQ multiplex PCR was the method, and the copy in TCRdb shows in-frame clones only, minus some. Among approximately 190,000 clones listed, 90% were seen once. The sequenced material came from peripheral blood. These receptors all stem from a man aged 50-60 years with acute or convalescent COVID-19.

The CDR3 is CASSLGQGAVGYTF. The CDR3 DNA sequence: TGTGCCAGCAGCCTTGGACAGGGGGCTGTTGGCTACACCTTC. The chain is built from TRBV7-2 and TRBJ1-2; 11 positions agree with TRBD1. Looked up from germline, CDR1 is SGHTA and CDR2 is FQGNSA. The CDR3 loop spans 14 amino acids. With 5 bases clipped from V and 7 bases from J, the junction kept 6 bases outside the gene matches. Full variable domain (missing parts from reference TRBV7-2 and TRBJ1-2): GAGVSQSPSNKVTEKGKDVELRCDPISGHTALYWYRQSLGQGLEFLIYFQGNSAPDKSGLPSDRFSAERTGGSVSTLTIQRTQQEDSAVYLCASSLGQGAVGYTFGSGTRLTVV.

DNA for the CDR3: TGTGCCAGCAGCTTAGTGCCCTCTGGAGCTGGTGAAAAACTGTTTTTT. This codes for CASSLVPSGAGEKLFF. This chain connects TRBV7-2 to TRBJ1-4; D is unresolved. Germline CDR1 is SGHTA and CDR2 is FQGNSA. V gave up 1 base and J gave up 7 bases, with 16 bases separating them. This CDR3 region has 16 residues.

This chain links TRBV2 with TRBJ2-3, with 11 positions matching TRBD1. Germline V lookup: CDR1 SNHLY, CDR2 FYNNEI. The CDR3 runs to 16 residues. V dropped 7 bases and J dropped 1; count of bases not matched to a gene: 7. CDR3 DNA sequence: TGTGCCAGCATTGAGGACAGGGGGCATGGCACAGATACGCAGTATTTT. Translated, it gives CASIEDRGHGTDTQYF.

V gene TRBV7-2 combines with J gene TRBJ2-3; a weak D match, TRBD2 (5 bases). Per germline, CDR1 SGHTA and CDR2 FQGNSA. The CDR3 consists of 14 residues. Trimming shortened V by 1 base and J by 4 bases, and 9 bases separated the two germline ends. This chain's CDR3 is CASSLGTLADTQYF. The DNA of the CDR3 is TGTGCCAGCAGCTTAGGGACTTTGGCAGATACGCAGTATTTT.

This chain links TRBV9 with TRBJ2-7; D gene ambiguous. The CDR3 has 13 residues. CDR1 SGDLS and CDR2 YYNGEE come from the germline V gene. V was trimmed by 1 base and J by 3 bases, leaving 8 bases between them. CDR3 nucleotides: TGTGCCAGCAGCGTATCGCCGGGCTACGAGCAGTACTTC. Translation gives CASSVSPGYEQYF.

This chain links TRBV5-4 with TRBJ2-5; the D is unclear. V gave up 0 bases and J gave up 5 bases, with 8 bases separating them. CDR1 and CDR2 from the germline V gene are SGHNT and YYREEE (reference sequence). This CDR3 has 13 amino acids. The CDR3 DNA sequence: TGTGCCAGCAGCTTGGTAACAGTCGAGACCCAGTACTTC. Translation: CASSLVTVETQYF.

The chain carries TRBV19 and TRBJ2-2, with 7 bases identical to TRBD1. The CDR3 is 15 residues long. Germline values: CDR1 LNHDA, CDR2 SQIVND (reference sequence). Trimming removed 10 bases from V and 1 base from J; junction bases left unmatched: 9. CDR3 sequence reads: CATKTGALNTGELFF. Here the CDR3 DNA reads TGTGCCACAAAAACAGGGGCCCTGAACACCGGGGAGCTGTTTTTT.

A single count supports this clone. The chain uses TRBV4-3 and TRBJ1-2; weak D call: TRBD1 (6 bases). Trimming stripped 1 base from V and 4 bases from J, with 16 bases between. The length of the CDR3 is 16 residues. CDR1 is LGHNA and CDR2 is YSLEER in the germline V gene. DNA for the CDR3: TGCGCCAGCAGCCAAGCTACCGGGGGGCTTACCTATGGCTACACCTTC. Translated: CASSQATGGLTYGYTF.

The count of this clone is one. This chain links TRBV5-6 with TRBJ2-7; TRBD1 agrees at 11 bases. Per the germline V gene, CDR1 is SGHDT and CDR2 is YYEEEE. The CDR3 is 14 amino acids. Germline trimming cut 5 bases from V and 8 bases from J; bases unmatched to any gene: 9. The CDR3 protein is CASRDRGHLMQQYV. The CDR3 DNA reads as TGTGCCAGCAGGGACAGGGGGCACCTTATGCAGCAGTACGTC.

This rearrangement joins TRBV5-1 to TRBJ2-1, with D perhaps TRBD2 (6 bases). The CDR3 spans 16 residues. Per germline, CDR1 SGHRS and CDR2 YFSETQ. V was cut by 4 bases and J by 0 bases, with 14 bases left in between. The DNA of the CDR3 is TGCGCCAGCAGCGCCCGCCGGGACTTCTCCTACAATGAGCAGTTCTTC. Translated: CASSARRDFSYNEQFF.

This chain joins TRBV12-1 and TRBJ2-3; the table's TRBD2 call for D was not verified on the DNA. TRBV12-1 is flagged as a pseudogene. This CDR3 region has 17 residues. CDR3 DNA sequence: TGTGCCAACAGAACACGGCCAACTAGACGGGGCACAGATACGCAGTATTTT. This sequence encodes CANRTRPTRRGTDTQYF.

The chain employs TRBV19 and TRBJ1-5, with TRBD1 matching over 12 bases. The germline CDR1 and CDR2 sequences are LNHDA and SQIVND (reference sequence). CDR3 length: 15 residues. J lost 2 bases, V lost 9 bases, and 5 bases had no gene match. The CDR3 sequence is CASRDRGHGNQPQHF. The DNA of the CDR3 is TGTGCCAGCCGGGACAGGGGGCATGGCAATCAGCCCCAGCATTTT.

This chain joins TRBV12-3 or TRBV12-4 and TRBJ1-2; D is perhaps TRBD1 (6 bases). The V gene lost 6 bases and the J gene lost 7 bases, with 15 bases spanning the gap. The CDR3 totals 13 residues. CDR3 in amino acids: CASSDTGRVGYTF. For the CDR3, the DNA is TGTGCCAGCAGCGATACAGGGAGAGTTGGCTACACCTTC.

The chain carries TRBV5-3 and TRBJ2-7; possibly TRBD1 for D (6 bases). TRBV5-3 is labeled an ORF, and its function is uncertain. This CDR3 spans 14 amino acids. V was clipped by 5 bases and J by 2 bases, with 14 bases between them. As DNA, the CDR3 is TGTGCCAGAAGGAAGGGGGTTTGCACCTACGAGCAGTACGTC. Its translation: CARRKGVCTYEQYV.

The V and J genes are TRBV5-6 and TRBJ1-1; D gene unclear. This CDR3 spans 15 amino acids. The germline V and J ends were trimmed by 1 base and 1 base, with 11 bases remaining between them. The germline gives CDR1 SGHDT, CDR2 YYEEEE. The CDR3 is CASSLLIAWNTEAFF. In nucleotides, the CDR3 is TGTGCCAGCAGCTTGTTAATTGCGTGGAACACTGAAGCTTTCTTT. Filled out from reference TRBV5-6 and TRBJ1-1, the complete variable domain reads DAGVTQSPTHLIKTRGQQVTLRCSPKSGHDTVSWYQQALGQGPQFIFQYYEEEERQRGNFPDRFSGHQFPNYSSELNVNALLLGDSALYLCASSLLIAWNTEAFFGQGTRLTVV.

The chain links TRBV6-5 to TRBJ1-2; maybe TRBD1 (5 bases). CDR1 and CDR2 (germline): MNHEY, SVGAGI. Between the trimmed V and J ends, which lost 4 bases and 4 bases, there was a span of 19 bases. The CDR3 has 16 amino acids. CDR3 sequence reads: CASSFLGQGLTYGYTF. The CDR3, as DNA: TGTGCCAGCAGTTTCCTAGGGCAGGGCCTCACCTATGGCTACACCTTC.

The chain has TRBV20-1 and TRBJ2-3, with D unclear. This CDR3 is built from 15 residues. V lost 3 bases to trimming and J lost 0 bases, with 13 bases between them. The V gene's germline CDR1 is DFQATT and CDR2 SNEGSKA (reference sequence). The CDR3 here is CSASLLRISTDTQYF. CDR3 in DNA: TGCAGTGCTAGTCTACTGAGAATTAGCACAGATACGCAGTATTTT.

CDR3 sequence (DNA): TGTGCCAGCAGCTTAGGACAGGGATTCGGAAACACCATATATTTT. This sequence encodes CASSLGQGFGNTIYF. The V call is TRBV11-2, the J call TRBJ1-3, with TRBD1 matching over 7 bases. V was pared by 1 base and J by 4 bases, with 4 bases of the junction left unmatched. CDR3 size: 15 residues. Germline V gene lookup returns CDR1 SGHAT and CDR2 FQNNGV.

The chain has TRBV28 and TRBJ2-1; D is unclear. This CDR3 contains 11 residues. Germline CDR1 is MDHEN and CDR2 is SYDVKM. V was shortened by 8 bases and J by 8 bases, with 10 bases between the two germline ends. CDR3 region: CASLQYHEQFF. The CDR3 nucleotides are TGTGCCAGCTTACAGTACCATGAGCAGTTCTTC. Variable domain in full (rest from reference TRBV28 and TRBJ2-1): DVKVTQSSRYLVKRTGEKVFLECVQDMDHENMFWYRQDPGLGLRLIYFSYDVKMKEKGDIPEGYSVSREKKERFSLILESASTNQTSMYLCASLQYHEQFFGPGTRLTVL.